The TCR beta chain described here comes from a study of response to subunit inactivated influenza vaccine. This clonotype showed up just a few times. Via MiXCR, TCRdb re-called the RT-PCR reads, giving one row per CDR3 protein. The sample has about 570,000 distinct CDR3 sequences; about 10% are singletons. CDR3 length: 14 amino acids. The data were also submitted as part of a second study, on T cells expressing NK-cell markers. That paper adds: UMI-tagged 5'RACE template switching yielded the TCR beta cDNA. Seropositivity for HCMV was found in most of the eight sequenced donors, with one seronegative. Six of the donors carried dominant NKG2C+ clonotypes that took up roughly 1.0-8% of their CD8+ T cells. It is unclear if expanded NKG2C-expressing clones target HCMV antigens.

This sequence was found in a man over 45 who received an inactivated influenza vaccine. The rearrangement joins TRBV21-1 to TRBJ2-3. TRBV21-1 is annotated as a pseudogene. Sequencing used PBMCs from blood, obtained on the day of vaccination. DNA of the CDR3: TGTGCCAGCAGCAACTGGGGATGCACAGATACGCAGTATTTT. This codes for CASSNWGCTDTQYF.